The rows below give T cell receptor beta chains drawn from one sample of a study of blood T cells in healthy people across ages. TCRdb passed the 5' RACE reads through MiXCR, listing each CDR3 protein once. The table lists around 2 million distinct CDR3 sequences, about 39% of them singletons, with more than 20% in the top ten. The material sequenced was blood. Receptors originate from a human donor in good health. Both conserved end residues are part of each CDR3. D genes are given only for firm matches. The size of a clone is reported for some rows only, either as once, few or many, or as a class for expanded clones.

V gene	clone size	D gene	J gene	CDR3 protein	CDR3 DNA
TRBV4-2	.	TRBD1	TRBJ2-7	CAGRPRDRDEQYF	TGTGCCGGCCGCCCCCGTGACAGGGACGAGCAGTACTTC
TRBV2	.	.	TRBJ2-5	CASSDRERVQETQYF	TGTGCCAGCAGTGACAGAGAACGAGTCCAAGAGACCCAGTACTTC
TRBV3-1	.	.	TRBJ2-5	CASSLANPWRQYF	TGTGCCAGCAGCTTAGCGAACCCATGGAGGCAGTACTTC
TRBV4-2	.	.	TRBJ2-1	CASSQDGGGENNEQFF	TGTGCCAGCAGCCAAGATGGGGGGGGCGAAAACAATGAGCAGTTCTTC
TRBV7-3	.	.	TRBJ2-1	CASSQGSPPNNEQFF	TGTGCCAGCAGCCAGGGGTCCCCACCTAACAATGAGCAGTTCTTC
TRBV5-1	.	.	TRBJ2-1	CASRIRYEQFF	TGCGCCAGCAGGATTCGATATGAGCAGTTCTTC
TRBV7-2	few	TRBD1	TRBJ2-7	CASSREGGGSPYEQYF	TGTGCCAGCAGCAGAGAAGGGGGCGGGTCTCCCTACGAGCAGTACTTC
TRBV10-3	.	.	TRBJ1-1	CATNRVGGTQMNTEAFF	TGTGCCACTAATAGGGTGGGAGGAACTCAGATGAACACTGAAGCTTTCTTT
TRBV7-8	.	TRBD1	TRBJ2-7	CASSFQQGEDEQYF	TGTGCCAGCAGCTTTCAACAGGGGGAGGACGAGCAGTACTTC
TRBV27	.	.	TRBJ1-1	CASSLGQFLNTEAFF	TGTGCCAGCAGTTTAGGACAGTTCCTGAACACTGAAGCTTTCTTT
TRBV9	few	TRBD1	TRBJ2-1	CASSVGQLSVNEQFF	TGTGCCAGCAGCGTGGGACAGCTATCAGTCAATGAGCAGTTCTTC
TRBV5-5	few	.	TRBJ2-7	CASSLVLINEQYF	TGTGCCAGCAGCTTGGTTTTAATCAACGAGCAGTACTTC
TRBV5-1	.	.	TRBJ2-7	CASSLSGGTYNEQYF	TGCGCCAGCAGTCTGTCCGGGGGCACCTACAATGAGCAGTACTTC
TRBV7-3	.	TRBD1	TRBJ2-7	CASSNGRDRGRDEQYF	TGTGCCAGCAGCAACGGGAGGGACAGGGGACGAGACGAGCAGTACTTC
TRBV13	.	.	TRBJ2-5	CASSLQIEGETQYF	TGTGCCAGCAGCTTGCAAATAGAGGGGGAGACCCAGTACTTC
TRBV11-3	.	TRBD2	TRBJ2-3	CASSLDLADRTDTQYF	TGTGCCAGCAGCTTAGATCTAGCGGATCGCACAGATACGCAGTATTTT
TRBV6-1	few	.	TRBJ2-3	CASRDSGDTQYF	TGTGCCAGCAGGGACTCCGGAGATACGCAGTATTTT
TRBV14	.	TRBD1	TRBJ2-4	CATHTLLRDSWGNQYF	TGTGCCACCCACACCCTCTTACGGGACAGCTGGGGGAATCAGTACTTC
TRBV7-2	.	.	TRBJ1-3	CASSFTGLSGNTIYF	TGTGCCAGCAGCTTCACAGGGTTATCTGGAAACACCATATATTTT
TRBV7-9	.	.	TRBJ1-1	CASSFGAPSEAFF	TGTGCCAGCAGCTTTGGGGCCCCCTCGGAAGCTTTCTTT
TRBV7-2	.	.	TRBJ1-5	CASSLSVGGSNQPQHF	TGTGCCAGCAGCTTAAGTGTAGGGGGTTCCAATCAGCCCCAGCATTTT
TRBV2	.	.	TRBJ2-7	CASSLDRTPGREQYF	TGTGCCAGCAGCCTAGACAGGACCCCCGGCCGGGAGCAGTACTTC
TRBV6-5	.	.	TRBJ2-2	CASSWQWNTGELFF	TGTGCCAGCAGTTGGCAGTGGAACACCGGGGAGCTGTTTTTT